One and the same sample provided the 2 T cell receptor beta chains below, sequenced in a study of graft-versus-host responses after intestinal transplantation. Clones were read by immunoSEQ multiplex PCR, and TCRdb kept only the in-frame ones, dropping some. The profile shows about 14,000 clones, about 93% of them singletons. The starting material was PBMCs, obtained 9 days after transplant. The receptors here all came from a human patient who received an intestinal transplant, so some T cells may come from the graft donor.

This sequence joins TRBV27 and TRBJ1-1; maybe TRBD1 (5 bases). CDR3 length: 14 residues. V shed 5 bases and J shed 5 bases, with 15 bases lying between them. The V gene's germline CDR1 is MNHEY and CDR2 SMNVEV (reference sequence). CDR3 sequence (DNA): TGTGCCAGCAGTAACCGGGGGAAAGGGACTGAAGCTTTCTTT. It yields the protein CASSNRGKGTEAFF.

This clone showed up just a few times. The chain has TRBV6-6 and TRBJ2-7; D is tentatively TRBD1 or TRBD2 (5 bases each). The germline V gene encodes CDR1 MNHNY and CDR2 SVGAGI (reference sequence). This CDR3 contains 12 residues. V gave up 5 bases and J gave up 8 bases, with 13 bases separating them. CDR3 sequence reads: CASSRDRQQQYF. CDR3 bases: TGTGCCAGCAGTAGGGACCGCCAGCAGCAGTACTTC.